The 13 T cell receptor beta chains in this list originate from one sample, sequenced in a study of shared clonotypes between healthy human individuals. Assay used: immunoSEQ multiplex PCR; TCRdb lists only in-frame clones, some missing. The sample shows about 2 million clones, around 96% of them seen only once. Naive CD8 cells were CD45RO-negative, positively selected for CCR7, excluding terminally differentiated effector memory CD45RA+ cells. The specimen sequenced was naive CD8+ T cells sorted from blood. The source of these receptors is a man younger than 35 in good health.

The chain is built from TRBV7-8 and TRBJ1-5; TRBD1 might be the D (6 bases). CDR3 size: 15 residues. Germline-derived CDR1 and CDR2 are SGHVS and FQNEAQ. Trimming removed 4 bases from V and 1 base from J, with 11 bases in between. The CDR3 sequence is CASSSPGDSNQPQHF. CDR3 nucleotides: TGTGCCAGCAGCTCCCCAGGGGACAGCAATCAGCCCCAGCATTTT.

The gene calls are TRBV6-5 and TRBJ2-5; TRBD2 matches at 10 bases. The length of the CDR3 is 15 residues. Germline CDR1 is MNHEY and CDR2 is SVGAGI. Losses at the gene ends were 7 bases for V and 8 bases for J; bases not matched to a gene: 13. The CDR3 DNA sequence: TGTGCCAGCACCAGACTAGCGGGCCTTCCCAGTACCCAGTACTTC. Translated: CASTRLAGLPSTQYF.

Concerning this clone itself: Other DNA variants within this sample encode the same CDR3. V gene TRBV5-6 combines with J gene TRBJ2-7; tentatively, D is TRBD2 (6 bases). This CDR3 has 12 amino acids. Per germline, CDR1 SGHDT and CDR2 YYEEEE. Trimming took 4 bases from V and 6 from J, leaving 11 bases between them. The CDR3 nucleotides are TGTGCCAGCAGCCCGGCCGGGGGCGAGCAGTACTTC. Protein: CASSPAGGEQYF.

As to this clone: Other DNA variants within this sample encode the same CDR3. The gene calls are TRBV2 and TRBJ2-7, with D possibly TRBD1 on 6 matching bases. Per germline, CDR1 SNHLY and CDR2 FYNNEI. This CDR3 is 14 amino acids long. V lost 3 bases and J lost 4, with 13 bases in between. CDR3: CASSEGRGAYEQYF. The CDR3 nucleotides are TGTGCCAGCAGTGAGGGCAGGGGAGCGTACGAGCAGTACTTC.

This chain uses TRBV5-6 with TRBJ2-1, with 10 bases fitting TRBD1. There are 14 residues in the CDR3. Germline lookup yields CDR1 SGHDT and CDR2 YYEEEE. Trimming cost V 4 bases and J 9 bases; bases outside gene matches: 7. CDR3 sequence reads: CASSNRDRGGEQFF. CDR3 sequence (DNA): TGTGCCAGCAGCAACCGGGACAGGGGCGGTGAGCAGTTCTTC.

V and J are TRBV19 and TRBJ2-5, with D unresolved. There are 14 residues in the CDR3. V gave up 2 bases and J gave up 2 bases, with 9 bases separating them. Germline V CDR1 and CDR2: LNHDA, SQIVND (reference sequence). The CDR3 DNA follows: TGTGCCAGTAGTATACCGGGTGGGCAAGAGACCCAGTACTTC. It encodes CASSIPGGQETQYF.

As to this clone: Other DNA sequences from this sample encode an identical CDR3 as well. The genes are TRBV4-1 and TRBJ2-7; TRBD1 matches at 9 bases. V lost 1 base to trimming and J lost 0 bases; unmatched junction nucleotides: 4. The CDR3 runs to 16 residues. CDR1 is MGHRA, CDR2 YSYEKL, per germline. CDR3 sequence: CASSQGPGQGSYEQYF. The DNA for the CDR3 is TGCGCCAGCAGCCAAGGTCCGGGACAGGGCTCCTACGAGCAGTACTTC.

The chain links TRBV7-9 to TRBJ1-4, with 8 nucleotides matching TRBD1. Germline CDR1 SEHNR, CDR2 FQNEAQ (reference sequence). The CDR3 is 15 residues long. The ends lost 3 bases at V and 4 bases at J; junction bases unmatched: 4. The CDR3 bases are TGTGCCAGCAGCTTTTCCACAGGGGGTAATGAAAAACTGTTTTTT. It yields the protein CASSFSTGGNEKLFF.

This chain's CDR3 is CASKEPGAPRGGYTF. In nucleotides, the CDR3 is TGTGCCAGCAAGGAGCCAGGGGCTCCAAGGGGGGGCTACACCTTC. This chain uses TRBV6-4 with TRBJ1-2, with a weak D call TRBD1 (6 bases). Germline CDR1 and CDR2: MRHNA and SNTAGT. The CDR3 loop spans 15 amino acids. Trimming took 7 bases from V and 8 from J, leaving 23 bases between them.

The CDR3 nucleotides read TGTGCCAGCAGCGAATACGGGACTGGCACAGATACGCAGTATTTT. It translates to CASSEYGTGTDTQYF. The genes are TRBV11-2 and TRBJ2-3; the D gene is possibly TRBD2 (6 bases). V shed 5 bases and J shed 1 base, with 13 bases lying between them. This CDR3 spans 15 amino acids. Germline V gene lookup returns CDR1 SGHAT and CDR2 FQNNGV.

Turning to this clone: Other DNA sequences in the same sample also yield this CDR3. This chain links TRBV7-9 with TRBJ2-3; D is perhaps TRBD1 (6 bases). Germline lookup yields CDR1 SEHNR and CDR2 FQNEAQ (reference sequence). Trimming left V 5 bases short and J 1 base short, with 16 bases between. This CDR3 comprises 16 residues. The CDR3 region is CASSPLAGVGTDTQYF. CDR3 nucleotides: TGTGCCAGCAGCCCTCTAGCAGGGGTGGGCACAGATACGCAGTATTTT.

The chain has TRBV30 and TRBJ2-7; D possibly matches TRBD1 or TRBD2 (5 bases each). From germline, CDR1 is GTSNPN and CDR2 SVGIG (reference sequence). V was clipped by 2 bases and J by 3 bases, with 11 bases between them. The CDR3 has 13 amino acids. The CDR3 bases are TGTGCCTGGAGTCGAGGGGCCGACTACGAGCAGTACTTC. It translates to CAWSRGADYEQYF.

The chain is built from TRBV5-1 and TRBJ2-2, with TRBD1 matching 10 bases. Germline assignment: CDR1 SGHRS and CDR2 YFSETQ. The CDR3 is 15 amino acids. V shed 3 bases, J shed 3 bases, and the junction held 2 bases outside the gene matches. The CDR3: CASSSDRGHTGELFF. In DNA, the CDR3 is TGCGCCAGCAGCTCCGACAGGGGGCACACCGGGGAGCTGTTTTTT.